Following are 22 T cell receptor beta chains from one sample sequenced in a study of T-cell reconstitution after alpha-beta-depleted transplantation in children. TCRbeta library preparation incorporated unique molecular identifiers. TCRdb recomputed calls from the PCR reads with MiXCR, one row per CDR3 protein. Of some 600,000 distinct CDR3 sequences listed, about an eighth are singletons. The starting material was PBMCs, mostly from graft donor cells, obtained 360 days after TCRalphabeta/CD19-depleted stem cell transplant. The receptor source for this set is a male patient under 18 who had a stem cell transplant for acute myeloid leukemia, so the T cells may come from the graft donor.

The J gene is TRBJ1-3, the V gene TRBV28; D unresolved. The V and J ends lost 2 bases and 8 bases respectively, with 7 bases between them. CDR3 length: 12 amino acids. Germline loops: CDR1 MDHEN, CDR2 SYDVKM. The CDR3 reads CASSLERDTIYF. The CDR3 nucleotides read TGTGCCAGCAGTTTAGAGAGGGACACCATATATTTT. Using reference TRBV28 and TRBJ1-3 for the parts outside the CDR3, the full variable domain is DVKVTQSSRYLVKRTGEKVFLECVQDMDHENMFWYRQDPGLGLRLIYFSYDVKMKEKGDIPEGYSVSREKKERFSLILESASTNQTSMYLCASSLERDTIYFGEGSWLTVV.

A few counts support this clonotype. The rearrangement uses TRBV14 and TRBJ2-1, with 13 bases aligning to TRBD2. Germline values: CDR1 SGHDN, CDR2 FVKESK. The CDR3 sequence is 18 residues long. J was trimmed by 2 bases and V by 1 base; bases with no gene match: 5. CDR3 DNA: TGTGCCAGCAGCCAAGTTACTAGCGGGAGGGGACCCTACAATGAGCAGTTCTTC. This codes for CASSQVTSGRGPYNEQFF.

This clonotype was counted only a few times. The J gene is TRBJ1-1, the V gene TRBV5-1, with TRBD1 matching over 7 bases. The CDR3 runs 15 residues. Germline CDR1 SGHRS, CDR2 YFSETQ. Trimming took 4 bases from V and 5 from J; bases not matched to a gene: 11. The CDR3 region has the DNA TGCGCCAGCAGCGGCACAACAGGGGCAGGGACTGAAGCTTTCTTT. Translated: CASSGTTGAGTEAFF.

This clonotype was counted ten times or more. This CDR3 reads CASSFPGLTDQYF. The CDR3 nucleotides read TGTGCCAGCAGCTTCCCGGGACTAACCGACCAGTACTTC. The V and J genes are TRBV7-9 and TRBJ2-4; 7 positions match TRBD2. CDR3 length: 13 amino acids. The V and J ends lost 3 bases and 13 bases, in that order; junction bases with no gene match: 9. Germline loops: CDR1 SEHNR, CDR2 FQNEAQ (reference sequence).

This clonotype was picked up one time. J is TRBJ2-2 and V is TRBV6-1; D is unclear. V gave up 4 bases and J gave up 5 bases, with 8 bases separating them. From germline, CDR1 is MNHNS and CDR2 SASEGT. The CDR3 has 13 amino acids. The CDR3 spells CASSVGPTGELFF. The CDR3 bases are TGTGCCAGCAGTGTAGGGCCAACCGGGGAGCTGTTTTTT.

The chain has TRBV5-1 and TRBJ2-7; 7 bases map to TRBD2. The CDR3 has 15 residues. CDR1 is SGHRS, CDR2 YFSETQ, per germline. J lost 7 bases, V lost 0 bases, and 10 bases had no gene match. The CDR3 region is CASSLETKREGEQYF. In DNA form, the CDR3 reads TGCGCCAGCAGCTTGGAAACTAAGCGGGAAGGGGAGCAGTACTTC.

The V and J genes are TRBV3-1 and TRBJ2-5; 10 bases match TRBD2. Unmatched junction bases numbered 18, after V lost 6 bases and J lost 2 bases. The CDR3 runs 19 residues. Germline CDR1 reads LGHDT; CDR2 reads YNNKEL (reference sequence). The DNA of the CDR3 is TGTGCCAGCAGACGAGTTGGCGGGCTAGCGGGAGTGGGGCAAGAGACCCAGTACTTC. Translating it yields CASRRVGGLAGVGQETQYF.

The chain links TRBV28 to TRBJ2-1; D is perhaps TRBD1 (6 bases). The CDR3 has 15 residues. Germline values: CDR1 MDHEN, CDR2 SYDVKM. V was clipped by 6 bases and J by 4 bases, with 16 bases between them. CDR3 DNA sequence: TGTGCCAGCAGCCCCCTCCGGGACATATACAATGAGCAGTTCTTC. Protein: CASSPLRDIYNEQFF.

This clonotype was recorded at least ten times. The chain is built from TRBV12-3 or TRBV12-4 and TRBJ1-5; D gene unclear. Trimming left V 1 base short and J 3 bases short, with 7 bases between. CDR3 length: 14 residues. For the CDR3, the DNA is TGTGCCAGCAGTTTAGAGGGCTTCAATCAGCCCCAGCATTTT. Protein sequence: CASSLEGFNQPQHF.

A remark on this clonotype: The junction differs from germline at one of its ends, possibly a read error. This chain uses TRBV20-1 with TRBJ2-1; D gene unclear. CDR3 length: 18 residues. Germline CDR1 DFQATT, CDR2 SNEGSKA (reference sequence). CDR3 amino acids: CRARDRLRRESSYNEQFF. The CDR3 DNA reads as TGCAGGGCTAGAGATCGACTCAGGAGAGAAAGCTCCTACAATGAGCAGTTCTTC.

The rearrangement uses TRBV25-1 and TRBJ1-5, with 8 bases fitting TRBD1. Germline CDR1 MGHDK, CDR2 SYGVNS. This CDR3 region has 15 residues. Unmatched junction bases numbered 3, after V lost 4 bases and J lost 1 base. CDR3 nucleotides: TGTGCCAGCAGTGGTACAGGGGGGAGCAATCAGCCCCAGCATTTT. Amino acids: CASSGTGGSNQPQHF. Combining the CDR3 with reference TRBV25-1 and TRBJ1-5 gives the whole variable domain EADIYQTPRYLVIGTGKKITLECSQTMGHDKMYWYQQDPGMELHLIHYSYGVNSTEKGDLSSESTVSRIRTEHFPLTLESARPSHTSQYLCASSGTGGSNQPQHFGDGTRLSIL.

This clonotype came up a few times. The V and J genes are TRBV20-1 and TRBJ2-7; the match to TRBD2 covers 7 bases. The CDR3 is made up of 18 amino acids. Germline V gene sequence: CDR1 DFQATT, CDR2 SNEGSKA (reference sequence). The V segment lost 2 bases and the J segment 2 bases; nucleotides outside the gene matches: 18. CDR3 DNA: TGCAGTGCTAGAAGCCCTCTTACTAGCGCAGAGATCCCCTACGAGCAGTACTTC. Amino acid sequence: CSARSPLTSAEIPYEQYF.

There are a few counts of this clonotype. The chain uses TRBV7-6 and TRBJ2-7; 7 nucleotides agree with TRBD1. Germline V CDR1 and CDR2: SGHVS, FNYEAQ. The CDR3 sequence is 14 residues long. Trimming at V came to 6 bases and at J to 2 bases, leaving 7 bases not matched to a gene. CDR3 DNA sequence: TGTGCCAGCAGTCCAGGGGGACGAACCTACGAGCAGTACTTC. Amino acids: CASSPGGRTYEQYF.

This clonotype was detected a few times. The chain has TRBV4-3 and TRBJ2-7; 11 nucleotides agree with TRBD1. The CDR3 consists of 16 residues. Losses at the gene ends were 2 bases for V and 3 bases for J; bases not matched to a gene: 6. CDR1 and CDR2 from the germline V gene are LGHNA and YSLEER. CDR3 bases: TGCGCCAGCAGCCAAACTGGGACAGGGGGTTTCTACGAGCAGTACTTC. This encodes CASSQTGTGGFYEQYF.

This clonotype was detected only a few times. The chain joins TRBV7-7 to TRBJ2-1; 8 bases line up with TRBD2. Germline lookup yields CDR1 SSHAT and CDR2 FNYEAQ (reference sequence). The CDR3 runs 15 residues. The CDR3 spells CATYSGTPSLNEQFF. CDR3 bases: TGTGCTACCTATAGCGGGACCCCTTCACTCAATGAGCAGTTCTTC.

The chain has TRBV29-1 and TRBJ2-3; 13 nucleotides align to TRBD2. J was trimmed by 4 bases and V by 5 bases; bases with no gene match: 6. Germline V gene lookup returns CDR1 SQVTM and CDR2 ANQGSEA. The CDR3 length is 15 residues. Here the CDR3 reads CSVSRTSGRADTQYF. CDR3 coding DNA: TGCAGCGTTAGTCGGACTAGCGGGAGAGCAGATACGCAGTATTTT.

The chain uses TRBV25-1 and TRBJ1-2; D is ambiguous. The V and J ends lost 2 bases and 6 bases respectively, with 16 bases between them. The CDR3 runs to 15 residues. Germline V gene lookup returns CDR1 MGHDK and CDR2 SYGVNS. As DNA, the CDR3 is TGTGCCAGCAGTGAAGTCCTCAGCGGGAATGATGGCTACACCTTC. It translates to CASSEVLSGNDGYTF.

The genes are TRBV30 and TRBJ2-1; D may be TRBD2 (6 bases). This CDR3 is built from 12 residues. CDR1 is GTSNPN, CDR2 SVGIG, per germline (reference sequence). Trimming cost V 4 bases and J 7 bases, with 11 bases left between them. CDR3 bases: TGTGCCTGGACCACGGGACTTAATGAGCAGTTCTTC. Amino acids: CAWTTGLNEQFF. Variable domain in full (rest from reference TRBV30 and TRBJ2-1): SQTIHQWPATLVQPVGSPLSLECTVEGTSNPNLYWYRQAAGRGLQLLFYSVGIGQISSEVPQNLSASRPQDRQFILSSKKLLLSDSGFYLCAWTTGLNEQFFGPGTRLTVL.

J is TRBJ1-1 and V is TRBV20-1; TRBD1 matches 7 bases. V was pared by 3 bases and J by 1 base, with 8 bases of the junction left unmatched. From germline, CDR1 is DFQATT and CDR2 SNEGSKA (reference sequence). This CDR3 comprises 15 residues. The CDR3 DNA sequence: TGCAGTGCTAGCGGGACAGCCCAAGGGAACACTGAAGCTTTCTTT. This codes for CSASGTAQGNTEAFF.

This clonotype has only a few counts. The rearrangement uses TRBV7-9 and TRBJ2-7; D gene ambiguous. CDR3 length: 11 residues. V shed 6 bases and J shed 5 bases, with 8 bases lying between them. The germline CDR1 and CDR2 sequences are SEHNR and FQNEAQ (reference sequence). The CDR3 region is CASRGINEQYF. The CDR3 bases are TGTGCCAGCAGGGGGATTAACGAGCAGTACTTC.

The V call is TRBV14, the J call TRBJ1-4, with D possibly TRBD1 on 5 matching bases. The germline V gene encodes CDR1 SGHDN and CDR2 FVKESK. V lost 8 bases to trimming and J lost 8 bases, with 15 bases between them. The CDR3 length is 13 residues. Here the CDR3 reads CASLIAGGEKLFF. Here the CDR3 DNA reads TGTGCCAGCCTAATAGCCGGGGGAGAAAAACTGTTTTTT.

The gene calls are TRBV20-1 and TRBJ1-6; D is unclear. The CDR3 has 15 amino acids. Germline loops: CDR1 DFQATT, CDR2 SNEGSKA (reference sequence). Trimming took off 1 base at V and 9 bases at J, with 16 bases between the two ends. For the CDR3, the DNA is TGCAGTGCTAGAGCCACGGCCTCGTCCCTTTCACCCCTCCACTTT. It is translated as CSARATASSLSPLHF.